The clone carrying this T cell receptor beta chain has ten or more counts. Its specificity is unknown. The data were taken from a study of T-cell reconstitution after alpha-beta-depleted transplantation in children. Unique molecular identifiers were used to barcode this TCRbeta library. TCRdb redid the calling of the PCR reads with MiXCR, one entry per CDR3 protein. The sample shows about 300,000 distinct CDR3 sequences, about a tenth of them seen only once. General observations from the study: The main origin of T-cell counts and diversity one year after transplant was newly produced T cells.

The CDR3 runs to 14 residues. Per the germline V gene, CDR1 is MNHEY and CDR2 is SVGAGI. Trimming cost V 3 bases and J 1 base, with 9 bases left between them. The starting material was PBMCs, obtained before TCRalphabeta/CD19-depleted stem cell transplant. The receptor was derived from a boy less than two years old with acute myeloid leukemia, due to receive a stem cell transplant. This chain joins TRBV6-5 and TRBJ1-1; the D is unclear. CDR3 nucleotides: TGTGCCAGCAGTTATGAGGACCAGAACACTGAAGCTTTCTTT. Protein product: CASSYEDQNTEAFF.